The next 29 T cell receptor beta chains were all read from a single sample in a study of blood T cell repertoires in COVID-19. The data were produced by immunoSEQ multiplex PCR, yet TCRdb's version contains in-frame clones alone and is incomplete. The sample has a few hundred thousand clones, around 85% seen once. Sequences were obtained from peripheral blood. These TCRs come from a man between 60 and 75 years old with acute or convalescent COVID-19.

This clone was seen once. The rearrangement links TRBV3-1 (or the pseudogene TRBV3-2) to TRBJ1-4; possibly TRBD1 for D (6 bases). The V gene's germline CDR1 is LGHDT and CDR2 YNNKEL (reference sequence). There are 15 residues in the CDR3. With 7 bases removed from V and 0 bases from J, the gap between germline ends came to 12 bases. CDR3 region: CASTGQPSTNEKLFF. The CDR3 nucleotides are TGTGCCAGCACCGGACAGCCTTCAACTAATGAAAAACTGTTTTTT.

CDR3 DNA sequence: TGTGCCAGCAGTACCGCTCAGAATGAAAAACTGTTTTTT. Protein: CASSTAQNEKLFF. This chain joins TRBV5-4 and TRBJ1-4; D unclear. Trimming left V 5 bases short and J 5 bases short, with 10 bases between. CDR3 length equals 13 residues. Germline V gives CDR1 SGHNT, CDR2 YYREEE (reference sequence).

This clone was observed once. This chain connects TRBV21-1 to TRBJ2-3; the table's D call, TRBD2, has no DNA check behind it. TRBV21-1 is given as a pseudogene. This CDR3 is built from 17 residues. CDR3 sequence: CASSKAGASGSGDTQYF. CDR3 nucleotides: TGTGCCAGCAGCAAAGCGGGCGCTAGCGGGAGTGGAGATACGCAGTATTTT.

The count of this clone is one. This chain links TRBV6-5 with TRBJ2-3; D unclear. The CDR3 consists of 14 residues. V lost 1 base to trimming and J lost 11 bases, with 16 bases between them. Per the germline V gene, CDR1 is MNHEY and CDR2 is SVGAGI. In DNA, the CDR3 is TGTGCCAGCAGTTACTTAGCCGCCGAATCGAAGCAGTATTTT. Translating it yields CASSYLAAESKQYF.

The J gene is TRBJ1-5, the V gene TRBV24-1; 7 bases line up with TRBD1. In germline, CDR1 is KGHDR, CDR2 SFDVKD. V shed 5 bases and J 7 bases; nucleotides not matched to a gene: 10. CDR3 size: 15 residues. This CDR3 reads CATSGQGGRGQPQHF. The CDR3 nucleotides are TGTGCCACCAGTGGCCAGGGGGGTCGTGGGCAGCCCCAGCATTTT.

CDR3 region: CASSQDLAGAGRVNYGYTF. CDR3 DNA sequence: TGCGCCAGCAGCCAAGATCTTGCAGGCGCGGGGCGGGTTAACTATGGCTACACCTTC. The V gene is TRBV4-3, the J gene TRBJ1-2; D possibly corresponds to TRBD1 (5 bases). The germline gives CDR1 LGHNA, CDR2 YSLEER. Trimming shortened V by 0 bases and J by 1 base, and 21 bases separated the two germline ends. This CDR3 contains 19 residues.

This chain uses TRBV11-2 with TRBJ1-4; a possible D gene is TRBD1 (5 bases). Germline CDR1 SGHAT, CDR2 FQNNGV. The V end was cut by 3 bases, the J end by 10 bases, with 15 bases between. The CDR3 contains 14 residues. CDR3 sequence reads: CASSLSLQQGKLFF. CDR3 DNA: TGTGCCAGCAGCTTGTCTCTTCAGCAGGGAAAACTGTTTTTT.

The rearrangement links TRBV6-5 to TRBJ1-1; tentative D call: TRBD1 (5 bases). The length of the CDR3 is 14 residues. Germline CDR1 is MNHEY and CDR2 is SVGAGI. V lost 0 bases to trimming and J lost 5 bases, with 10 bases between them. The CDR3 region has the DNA TGTGCCAGCAGTTACTCGGGGGGTCAGACTGAAGCTTTCTTT. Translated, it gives CASSYSGGQTEAFF.

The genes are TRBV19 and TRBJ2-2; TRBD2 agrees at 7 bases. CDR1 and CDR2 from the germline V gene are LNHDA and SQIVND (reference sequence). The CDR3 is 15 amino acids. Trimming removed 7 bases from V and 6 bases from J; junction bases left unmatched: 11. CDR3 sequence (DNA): TGTGCCAGTAATTCGGGAGCGGGAATCGCCGGGGAGCTGTTTTTT. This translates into CASNSGAGIAGELFF.

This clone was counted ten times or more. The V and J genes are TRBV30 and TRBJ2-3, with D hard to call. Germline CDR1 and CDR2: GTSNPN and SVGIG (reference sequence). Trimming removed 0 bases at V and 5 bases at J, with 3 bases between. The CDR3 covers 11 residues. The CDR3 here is CAWSVQDTQYF. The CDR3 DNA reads TGTGCCTGGAGTGTACAAGATACGCAGTATTTT.

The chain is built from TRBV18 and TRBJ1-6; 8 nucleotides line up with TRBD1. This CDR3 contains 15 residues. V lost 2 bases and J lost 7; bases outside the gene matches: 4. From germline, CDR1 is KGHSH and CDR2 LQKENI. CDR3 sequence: CASSPGQGNNSPLHF. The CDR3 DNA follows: TGTGCCAGCTCACCAGGACAGGGAAACAATTCACCCCTCCACTTT.

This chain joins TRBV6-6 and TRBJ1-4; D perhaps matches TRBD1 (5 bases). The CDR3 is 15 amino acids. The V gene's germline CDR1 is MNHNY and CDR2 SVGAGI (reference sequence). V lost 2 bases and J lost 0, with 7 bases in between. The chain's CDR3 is CASSYGGATNEKLFF. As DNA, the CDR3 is TGTGCCAGCAGTTACGGAGGGGCAACTAATGAAAAACTGTTTTTT.

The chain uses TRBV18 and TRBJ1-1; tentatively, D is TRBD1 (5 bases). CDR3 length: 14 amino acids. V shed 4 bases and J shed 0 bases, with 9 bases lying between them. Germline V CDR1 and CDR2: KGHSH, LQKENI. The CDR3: CASSLDSVNTEAFF. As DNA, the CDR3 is TGTGCCAGCTCACTTGACAGCGTGAACACTGAAGCTTTCTTT.

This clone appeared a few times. The CDR3 reads CASSLMAGGPYEQYF. CDR3 sequence (DNA): TGTGCCAGCAGCTTAATGGCGGGGGGGCCCTACGAGCAGTACTTC. The chain has TRBV7-6 and TRBJ2-7; TRBD2 aligns across 9 bases. CDR1 is SGHVS and CDR2 is FNYEAQ in the germline V gene. The ends lost 2 bases at V and 2 bases at J; junction bases unmatched: 4. The CDR3 extends over 15 amino acids.

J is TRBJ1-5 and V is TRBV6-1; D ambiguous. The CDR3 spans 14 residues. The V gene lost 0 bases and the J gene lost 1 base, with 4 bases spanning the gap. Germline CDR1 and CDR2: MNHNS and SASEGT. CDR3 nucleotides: TGTGCCAGCAGTGAAGCTGGCAGCAATCAGCCCCAGCATTTT. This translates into CASSEAGSNQPQHF.

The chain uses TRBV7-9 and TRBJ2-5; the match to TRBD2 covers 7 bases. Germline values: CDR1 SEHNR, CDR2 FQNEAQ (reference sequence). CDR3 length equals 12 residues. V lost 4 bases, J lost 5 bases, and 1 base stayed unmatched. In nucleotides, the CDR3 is TGTGCCAGCAGCTGGGGGGGTGAGACCCAGTACTTC. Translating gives CASSWGGETQYF.

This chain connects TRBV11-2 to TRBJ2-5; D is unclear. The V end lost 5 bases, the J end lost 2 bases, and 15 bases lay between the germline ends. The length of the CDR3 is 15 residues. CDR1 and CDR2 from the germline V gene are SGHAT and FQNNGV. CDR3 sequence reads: CASSLGPLPQETQYF. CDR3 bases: TGTGCCAGCAGCCTAGGGCCGCTTCCTCAAGAGACCCAGTACTTC. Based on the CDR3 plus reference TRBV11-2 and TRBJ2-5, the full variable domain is EAGVAQSPRYKIIEKRQSVAFWCNPISGHATLYWYQQILGQGPKLLIQFQNNGVVDDSQLPKDRFSAERLKGVDSTLKIQPAKLEDSAVYLCASSLGPLPQETQYFGPGTRLLVL.

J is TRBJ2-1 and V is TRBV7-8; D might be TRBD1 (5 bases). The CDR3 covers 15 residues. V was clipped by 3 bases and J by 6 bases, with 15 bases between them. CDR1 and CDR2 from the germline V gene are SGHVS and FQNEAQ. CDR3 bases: TGTGCCAGCAGCTTCGGCTCCTTAGGGGTCAATGAGCAGTTCTTC. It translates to CASSFGSLGVNEQFF.

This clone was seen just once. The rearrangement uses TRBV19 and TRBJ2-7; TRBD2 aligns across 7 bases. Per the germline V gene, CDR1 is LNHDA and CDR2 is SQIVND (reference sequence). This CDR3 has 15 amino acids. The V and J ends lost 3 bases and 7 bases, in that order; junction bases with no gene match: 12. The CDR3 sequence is CASSILAGEVEEQYF. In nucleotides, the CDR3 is TGTGCCAGTAGTATTCTGGCGGGGGAGGTGGAAGAGCAGTACTTC.

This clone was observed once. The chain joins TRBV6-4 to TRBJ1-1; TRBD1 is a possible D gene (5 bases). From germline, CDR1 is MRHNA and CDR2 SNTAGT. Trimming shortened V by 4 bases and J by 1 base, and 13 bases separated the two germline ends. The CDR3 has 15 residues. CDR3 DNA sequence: TGTGCCAGCAGTGTTGCGGGGGGAGGGAACACTGAAGCTTTCTTT. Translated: CASSVAGGGNTEAFF.

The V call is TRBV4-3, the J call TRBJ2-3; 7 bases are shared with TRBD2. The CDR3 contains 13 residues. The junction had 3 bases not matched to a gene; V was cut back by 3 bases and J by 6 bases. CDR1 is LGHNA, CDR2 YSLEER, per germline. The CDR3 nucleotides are TGCGCCAGCAGCCAGGAAGCGGGGGATACGCAGTATTTT. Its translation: CASSQEAGDTQYF.

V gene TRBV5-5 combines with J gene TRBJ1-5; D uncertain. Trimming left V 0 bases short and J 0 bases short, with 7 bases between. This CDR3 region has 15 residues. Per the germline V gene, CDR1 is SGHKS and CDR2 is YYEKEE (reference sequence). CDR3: CASSLEQTSNQPQHF. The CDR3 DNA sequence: TGTGCCAGCAGCTTGGAACAGACTAGCAATCAGCCCCAGCATTTT.

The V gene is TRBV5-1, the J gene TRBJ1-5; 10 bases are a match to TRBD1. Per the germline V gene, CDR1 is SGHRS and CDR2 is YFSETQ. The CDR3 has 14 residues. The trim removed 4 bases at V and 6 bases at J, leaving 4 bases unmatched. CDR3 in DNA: TGCGCCAGCAGCCCGGGACAGGGGATTCAGCCCCAGCATTTT. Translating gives CASSPGQGIQPQHF.

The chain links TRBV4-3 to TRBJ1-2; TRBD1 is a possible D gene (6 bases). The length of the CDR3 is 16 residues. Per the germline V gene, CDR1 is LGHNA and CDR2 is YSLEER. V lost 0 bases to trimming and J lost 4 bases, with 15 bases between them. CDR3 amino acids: CASSQERTGLLYGYTF. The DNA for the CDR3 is TGCGCCAGCAGCCAAGAGAGAACAGGGCTTCTCTATGGCTACACCTTC.

In DNA form, the CDR3 reads TGTGCCAGCAGCCCCCGTCTAGCGGGAGGACCTGAGCAGTACTTC. The encoded protein is CASSPRLAGGPEQYF. The V and J genes are TRBV7-2 and TRBJ2-7; TRBD2 matches 11 bases. V was pared by 5 bases and J by 7 bases, with 10 bases of the junction left unmatched. CDR1 is SGHTA, CDR2 FQGNSA, per germline. This CDR3 region has 15 residues.

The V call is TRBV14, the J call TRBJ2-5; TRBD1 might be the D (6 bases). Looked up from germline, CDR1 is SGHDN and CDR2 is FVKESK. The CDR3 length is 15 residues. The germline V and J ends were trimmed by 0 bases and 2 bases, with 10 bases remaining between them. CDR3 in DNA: TGTGCCAGCAGCCAAGAATGGGGGCCTCAAGAGACCCAGTACTTC. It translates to CASSQEWGPQETQYF.

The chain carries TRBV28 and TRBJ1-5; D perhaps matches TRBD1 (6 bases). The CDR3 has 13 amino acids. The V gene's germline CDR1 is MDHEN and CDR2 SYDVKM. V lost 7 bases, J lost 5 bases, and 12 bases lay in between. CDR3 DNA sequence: TGTGCCAGCATCCGGGACATCCATCAGCCCCAGCATTTT. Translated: CASIRDIHQPQHF.

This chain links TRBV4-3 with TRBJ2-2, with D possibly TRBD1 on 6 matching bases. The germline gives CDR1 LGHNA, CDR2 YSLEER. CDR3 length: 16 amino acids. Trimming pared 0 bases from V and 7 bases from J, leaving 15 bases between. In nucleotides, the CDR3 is TGCGCCAGCAGCCAAGATATCAGGGGCGCCGGCGGGGAGCTGTTTTTT. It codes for CASSQDIRGAGGELFF.

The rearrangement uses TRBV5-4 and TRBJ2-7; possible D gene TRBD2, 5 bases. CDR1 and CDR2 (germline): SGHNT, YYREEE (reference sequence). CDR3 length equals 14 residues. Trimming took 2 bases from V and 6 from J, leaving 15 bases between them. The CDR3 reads CASSFRGSPFEQYF. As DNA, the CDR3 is TGTGCCAGCAGCTTTCGAGGGTCCCCTTTCGAGCAGTACTTC.